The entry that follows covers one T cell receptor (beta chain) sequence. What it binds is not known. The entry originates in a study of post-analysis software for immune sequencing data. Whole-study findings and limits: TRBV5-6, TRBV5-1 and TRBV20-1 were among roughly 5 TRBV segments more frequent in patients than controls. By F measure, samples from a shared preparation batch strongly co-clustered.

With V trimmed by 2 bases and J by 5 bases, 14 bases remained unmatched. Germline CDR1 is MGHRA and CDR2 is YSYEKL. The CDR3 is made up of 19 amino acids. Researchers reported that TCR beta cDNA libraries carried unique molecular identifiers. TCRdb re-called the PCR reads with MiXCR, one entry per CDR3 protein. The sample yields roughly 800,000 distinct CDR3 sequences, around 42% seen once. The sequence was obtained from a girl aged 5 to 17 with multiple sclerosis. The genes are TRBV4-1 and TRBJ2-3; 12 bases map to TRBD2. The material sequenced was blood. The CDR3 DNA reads TGCGCCAGCAGCCAACAGACTAGCGGGAGAGGGGGTCTGGAAGATACGCAGTATTTT. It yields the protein CASSQQTSGRGGLEDTQYF.